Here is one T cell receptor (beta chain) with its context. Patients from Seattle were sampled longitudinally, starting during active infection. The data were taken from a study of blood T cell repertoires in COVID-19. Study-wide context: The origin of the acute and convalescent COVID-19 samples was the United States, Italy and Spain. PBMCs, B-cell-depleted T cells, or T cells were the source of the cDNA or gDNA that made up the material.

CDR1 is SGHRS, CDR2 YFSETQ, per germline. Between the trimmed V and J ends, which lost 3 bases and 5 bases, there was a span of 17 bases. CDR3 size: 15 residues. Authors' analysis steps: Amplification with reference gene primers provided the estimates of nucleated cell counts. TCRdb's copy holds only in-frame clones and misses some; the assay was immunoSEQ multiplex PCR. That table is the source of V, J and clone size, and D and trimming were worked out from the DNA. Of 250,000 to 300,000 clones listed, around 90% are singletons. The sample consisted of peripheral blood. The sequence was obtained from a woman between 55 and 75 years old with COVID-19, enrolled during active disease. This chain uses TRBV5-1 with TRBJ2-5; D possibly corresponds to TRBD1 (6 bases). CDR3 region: CASSWNTGSAETQYF. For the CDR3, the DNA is TGCGCCAGCAGCTGGAACACAGGGTCTGCGGAGACCCAGTACTTC.